A single T cell receptor beta chain is shown here with its context. Its antigen is undetermined. Clones were read by immunoSEQ multiplex PCR, and TCRdb kept only the in-frame ones, dropping some. The sample holds about 160,000 clones, 92% seen once. Germline assignment: CDR1 LGHNA and CDR2 YNFKEQ. The V end was cut by 4 bases, the J end by 0 bases, with 9 bases between. The CDR3 is 14 residues long. The record originates from a study of T cell responses to AZD1222 COVID-19 vaccine. Study-level results: Sampling that yielded the repertoires occurred only after the peak T cell response.

The gene calls are TRBV4-2 and TRBJ1-2, with D maybe TRBD1 (6 bases). This clonotype was sampled from an adult in good health. Sequenced material: peripheral blood, taken on day 0 of MenACWY control vaccination. In DNA, the CDR3 is TGTGCCAGCAGCCCCGGGGGCCCTAACTATGGCTACACCTTC. This encodes CASSPGGPNYGYTF.